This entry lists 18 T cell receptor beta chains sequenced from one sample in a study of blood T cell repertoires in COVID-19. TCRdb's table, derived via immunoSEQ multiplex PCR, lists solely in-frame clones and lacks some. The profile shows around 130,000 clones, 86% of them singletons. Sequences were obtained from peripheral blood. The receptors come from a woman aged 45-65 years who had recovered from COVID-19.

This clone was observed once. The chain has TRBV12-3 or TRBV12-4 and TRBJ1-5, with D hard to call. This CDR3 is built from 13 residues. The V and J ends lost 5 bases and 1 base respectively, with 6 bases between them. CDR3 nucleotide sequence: TGTGCCAGCAGTCAAGCGAGCAATCAGCCCCAGCATTTT. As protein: CASSQASNQPQHF.

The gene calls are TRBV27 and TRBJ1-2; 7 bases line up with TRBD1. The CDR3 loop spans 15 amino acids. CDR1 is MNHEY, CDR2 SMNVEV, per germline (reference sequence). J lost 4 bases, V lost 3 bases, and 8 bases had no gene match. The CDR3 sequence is CASSLGQPGIYGYTF. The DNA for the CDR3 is TGTGCCAGCAGTTTGGGACAGCCCGGTATCTATGGCTACACCTTC.

The CDR3 sequence: CASSLGGEGNYGYTF. The CDR3 DNA reads TGCGCCAGCAGCTTGGGGGGAGAAGGTAACTATGGCTACACCTTC. This sequence joins TRBV5-1 and TRBJ1-2, with D unclear. The CDR3 totals 15 residues. V was cut by 0 bases and J by 1 base, with 10 bases left in between. Germline-derived CDR1 and CDR2 are SGHRS and YFSETQ.

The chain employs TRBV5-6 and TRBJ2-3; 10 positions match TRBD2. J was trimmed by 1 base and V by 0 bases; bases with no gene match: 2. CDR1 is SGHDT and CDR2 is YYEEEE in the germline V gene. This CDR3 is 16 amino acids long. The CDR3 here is CASSLGLAGGTDTQYF. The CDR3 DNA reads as TGTGCCAGCAGCTTGGGGCTAGCGGGGGGCACAGATACGCAGTATTTT.

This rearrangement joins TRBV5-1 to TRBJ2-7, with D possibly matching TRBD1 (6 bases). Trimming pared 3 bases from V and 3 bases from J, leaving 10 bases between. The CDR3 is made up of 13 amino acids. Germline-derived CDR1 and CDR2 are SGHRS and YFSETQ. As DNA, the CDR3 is TGCGCCAGCAGCTGGGGGACAAGCTACGAGCAGTACTTC. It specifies CASSWGTSYEQYF. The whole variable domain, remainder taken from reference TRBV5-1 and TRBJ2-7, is KAGVTQTPRYLIKTRGQQVTLSCSPISGHRSVSWYQQTPGQGLQFLFEYFSETQRNKGNFPGRFSGRQFSNSRSEMNVSTLELGDSALYLCASSWGTSYEQYFGPGTRLTVT.

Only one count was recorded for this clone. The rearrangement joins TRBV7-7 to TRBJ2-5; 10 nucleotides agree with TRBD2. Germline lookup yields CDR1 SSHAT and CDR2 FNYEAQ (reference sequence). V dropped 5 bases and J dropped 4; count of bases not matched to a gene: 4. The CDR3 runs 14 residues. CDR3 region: CASSPGLALETQYF. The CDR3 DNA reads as TGTGCCAGCAGCCCGGGACTAGCGTTAGAGACCCAGTACTTC.

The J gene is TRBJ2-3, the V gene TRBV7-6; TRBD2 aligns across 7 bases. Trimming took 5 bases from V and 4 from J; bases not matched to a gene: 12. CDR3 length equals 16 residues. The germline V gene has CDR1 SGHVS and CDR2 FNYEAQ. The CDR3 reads CASSPVSSAGSDTQYF. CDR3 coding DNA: TGTGCCAGCAGCCCCGTCTCGTCAGCGGGATCAGATACGCAGTATTTT.

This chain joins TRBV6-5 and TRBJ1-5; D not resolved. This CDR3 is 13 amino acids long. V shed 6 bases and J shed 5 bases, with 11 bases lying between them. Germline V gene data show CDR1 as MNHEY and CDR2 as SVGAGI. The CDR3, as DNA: TGTGCCAGCAGAGGAGGGCCCCATCAGCCCCAGCATTTT. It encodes CASRGGPHQPQHF.

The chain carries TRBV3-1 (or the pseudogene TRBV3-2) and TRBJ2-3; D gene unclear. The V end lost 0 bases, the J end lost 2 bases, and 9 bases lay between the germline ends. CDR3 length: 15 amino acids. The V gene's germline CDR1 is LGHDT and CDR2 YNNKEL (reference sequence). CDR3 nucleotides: TGTGCCAGCAGCCAAGATCTTCTTGTCACAGATACGCAGTATTTT. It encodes CASSQDLLVTDTQYF.

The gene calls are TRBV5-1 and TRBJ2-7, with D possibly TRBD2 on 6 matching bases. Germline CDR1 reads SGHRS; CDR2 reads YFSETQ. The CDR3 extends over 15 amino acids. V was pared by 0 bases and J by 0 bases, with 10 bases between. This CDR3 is CASSLAAGLSYEQYF. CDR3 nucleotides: TGCGCCAGCAGCTTGGCCGCGGGGCTCTCCTACGAGCAGTACTTC.

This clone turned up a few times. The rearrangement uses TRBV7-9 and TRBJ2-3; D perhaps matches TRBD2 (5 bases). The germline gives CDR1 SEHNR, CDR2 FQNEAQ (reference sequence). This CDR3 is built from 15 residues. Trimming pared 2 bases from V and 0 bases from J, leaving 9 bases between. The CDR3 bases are TGTGCCAGCAGCTTACAAGCGGACAGCACAGATACGCAGTATTTT. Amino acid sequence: CASSLQADSTDTQYF.

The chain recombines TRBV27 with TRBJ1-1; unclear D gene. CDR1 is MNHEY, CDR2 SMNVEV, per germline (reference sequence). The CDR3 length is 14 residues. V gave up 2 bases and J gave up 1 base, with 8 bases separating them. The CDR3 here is CASSLHGRNTEAFF. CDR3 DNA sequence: TGTGCCAGCAGTTTACATGGGAGGAACACTGAAGCTTTCTTT.

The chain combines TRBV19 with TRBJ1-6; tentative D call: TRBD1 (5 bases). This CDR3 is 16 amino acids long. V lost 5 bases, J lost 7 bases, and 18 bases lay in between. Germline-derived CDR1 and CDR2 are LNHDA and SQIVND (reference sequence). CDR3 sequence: CASSLGPLKGNSPLHF. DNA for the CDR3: TGTGCCAGTAGTTTGGGGCCCCTAAAAGGGAATTCACCCCTCCACTTT.

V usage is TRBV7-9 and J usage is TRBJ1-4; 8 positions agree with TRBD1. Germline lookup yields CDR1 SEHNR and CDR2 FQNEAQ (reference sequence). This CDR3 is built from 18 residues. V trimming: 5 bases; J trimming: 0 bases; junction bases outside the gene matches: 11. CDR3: CASSRQGNLVSTNEKLFF. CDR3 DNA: TGTGCCAGCAGCCGACAGGGGAATCTAGTATCAACTAATGAAAAACTGTTTTTT.

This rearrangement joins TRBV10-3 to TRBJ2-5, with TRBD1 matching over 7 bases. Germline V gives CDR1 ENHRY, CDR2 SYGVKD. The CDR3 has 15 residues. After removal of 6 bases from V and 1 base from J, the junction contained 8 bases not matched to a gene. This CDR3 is CAISKTGTVQETQYF. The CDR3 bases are TGTGCCATCAGCAAAACCGGGACAGTCCAAGAGACCCAGTACTTC.

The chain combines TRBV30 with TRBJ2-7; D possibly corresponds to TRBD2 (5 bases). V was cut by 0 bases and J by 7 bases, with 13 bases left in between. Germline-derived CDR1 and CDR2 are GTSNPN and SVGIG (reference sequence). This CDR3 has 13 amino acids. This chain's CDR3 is CAWSVFNEREQYF. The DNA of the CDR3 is TGTGCCTGGAGTGTCTTCAATGAGCGGGAGCAGTACTTC.

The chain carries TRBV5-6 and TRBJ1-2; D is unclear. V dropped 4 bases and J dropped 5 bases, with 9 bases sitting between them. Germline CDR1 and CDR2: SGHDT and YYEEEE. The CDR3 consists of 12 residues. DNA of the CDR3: TGTGCCAGCAGCCGCCCCCTATATGGCTACACCTTC. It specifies CASSRPLYGYTF. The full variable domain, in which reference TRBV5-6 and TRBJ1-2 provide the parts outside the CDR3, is DAGVTQSPTHLIKTRGQQVTLRCSPKSGHDTVSWYQQALGQGPQFIFQYYEEEERQRGNFPDRFSGHQFPNYSSELNVNALLLGDSALYLCASSRPLYGYTFGSGTRLTVV.

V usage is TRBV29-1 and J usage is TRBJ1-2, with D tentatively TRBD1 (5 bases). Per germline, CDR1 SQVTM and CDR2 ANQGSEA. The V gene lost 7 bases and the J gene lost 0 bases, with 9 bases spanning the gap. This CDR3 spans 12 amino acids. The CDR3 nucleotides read TGCAGCGCCGACAGCGCTAACTATGGCTACACCTTC. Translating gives CSADSANYGYTF.